This TCR beta chain was recovered during a study of cytomegalovirus exposure and HLA in healthy donors (dated 2017 in TCRdb). With respect to the entire study: According to an earlier analysis of a few hundred of the donors, 150 million to 200 million T cells yielded 120 million or so unique TCR beta sequences and about 280 Gb of sequence data. Alongside the repertoire data, information on donor age, sex, ethnicity and CMV serostatus was compiled. Among roughly 400 genotyped donors of the cohort, an average of around 240,000 unique TCR beta nucleotide sequences were sequenced per donor, roughly a sixth of them non-productive. Approximately 310 gigabases of sequencing data and 70 million to 100 million unique TCR sequences were included in an early release covering roughly 700 HLA-typed donors. A later genetic analysis took genome-wide SNP genotypes for about 60% of the roughly 670 donors and used that subset as a discovery cohort. An earlier analysis of a few hundred of the donors applied high-throughput TCR beta sequencing to assess whether each TCR beta V gene segment acted as functional or pseudogenic. Of the roughly 400 genotyped donors, roughly 85% fell in the genetic ancestry cluster associated with self-reported Caucasian donors. Besides the first cohort of about 730 subjects, a separate validation cohort made up of around 120 different subjects was used. A later analysis re-analyzed previously published TCR beta repertoires from 666 donors and added high-resolution HLA genotyping to study TCR occurrence patterns. The study aimed to test whether signatures of past pathogen exposure could be identified by cataloging public T cell receptors. Class I and class II HLA loci were covered by the typing at four-digit resolution. The study used immunosequencing to profile the T cell repertoires of approximately 640 subjects and linked those repertoires to cytomegalovirus serostatus. The later analysis used no new phenotypic data to find candidate immune exposures, relying instead on TCR beta sequences and their occurrence across donors. High-throughput TCR immunosequencing, statistical association of individual TCRs with disease status, and machine learning were combined to predict cytomegalovirus infection status. Every repertoire in the discovery cohort had been generated on one and the same sequencing platform. A few DR-DQ haplotypes were treated as single units for association and clustering because of strong linkage in the cohort. Typing coverage differed by locus: A, B, C, DRB1 and DQB1 were typed in about 620-640 donors, DQA1 in 500 to 550, DPA1 in some 600, and DPB1 in approximately 450.

The cohort was made up of 650 to 700 healthy bone marrow donors. At the time of sampling, all cohort members were nominally healthy, though unrecorded immune exposures were likely present. The donor tested CMV seronegative, placing the donor among the roughly 340 seronegative members of the cohort. Each donor provided a peripheral blood sample, and peripheral blood mononuclear cells were used for TCR beta sequencing. The Qiagen DNeasy Blood Extraction Kit was used to extract genomic DNA from the blood cell samples. CDR1 and CDR2, looked up from the germline V gene, are SGHVS and FQNEAQ. The CDR3 runs 15 amino acids, cysteine and phenylalanine included. This entry keeps only the CDR3 DNA: 45 bases, framed from base 1. Ends trimmed: V by 5 bases, J by 5 bases; bases unmatched to a gene: 9. The paper's findings and limits, for the study overall: In a later analysis, 15,000 to 20,000 TCR beta sequences were associated with specific HLA alleles at a false discovery rate of 0.05. According to the authors, the approach could potentially be generalized to other disease states and immunological phenotypes. Compared with the approximately 670-donor mean, donors in an Asian-associated ancestry cluster had fewer N-insertions in productive TCRs, according to a later genetic analysis. Linkage disequilibrium might explain the correlated functional status among segregating V segments, but an unknown experimental factor could not be excluded. Strong co-occurrence of HLA alleles, especially DR and DQ, made assigning TCR associations to individual alleles difficult. According to a later analysis, TCR association rates differed among HLA loci, with DRB1 alleles showing the most associated TCRs and HLA-C alleles showing the fewest. A cluster of highly shared sequence variants was judged likely to represent a technical artifact of the sequencing pipeline. In a later analysis, most CMV-associated TCR beta chains were found to appear HLA-restricted, with HLA associations seemingly driven largely by CMV exposure. In both the original and validation cohorts, the classifier was reported to diagnose cytomegalovirus status with high specificity and sensitivity. The earlier analysis of about 600 of the donors excluded over 15 rarely observed V segments, including chromosome 9 orphons, because counts were too low. A few of the identified cytomegalovirus-associated TCR beta chains were confirmed in vitro to be specific for cytomegalovirus antigens. In a later analysis, several top co-occurrence clusters were reported to appear linked to parvovirus B19, influenza, CMV and Epstein-Barr virus. Immune exposure information for the cohort was limited to CMV serostatus. The cohort was sequenced for TCR beta chains only, and without alpha or paired-chain data the features that could be detected were limited. Broadly in line with IMGT annotations, most TCR beta V segments showed up in productive rearrangements about 87% or about 30% of the time in an earlier analysis of 450 to 600 of the donors. In a later analysis, HLA-associated TCR beta chains showed more clonal expansion and lower generation probabilities than non-associated chains that were equally common. A further reported finding was that TCR beta sequences accurately predicted the HLA-A and HLA-B alleles for most subjects in the first cohort. Most TCR sequences were seen in very few donors, while some public TCRs were found in many individuals. HLA typing was unavailable for some donors at each locus, so association tests used only the typed subset. The study gave a list of about 150 TCR beta chains associated with cytomegalovirus. The presence/absence analyses assumed that sequencing depth was roughly uniform across donors, and that assumption may not be true. A later genetic analysis associated a missense DCLRE1C variant with V-gene and J-gene trimming of TCR beta chains, and an independent cohort replicated the association. The 87-base-pair reads could not distinguish some IMGT-functional V segments, including TRBV6-2 and TRBV6-3, so those segments were excluded.

Points on this clone: The antigen this receptor binds is unknown. Base quality data are lacking; no much larger clone is found one base away.

Receptors were amplified or captured by the immunoSEQ multiplex PCR assay. The multiplex PCR relied on a mix of 60 forward primers for TCR Vbeta segments and 13 reverse primers for TCR Jbeta segments. Amplification of the CDR3 region of rearranged TCR beta genes was performed with a multiplex PCR assay on genomic DNA. The amplified TCR beta libraries were sequenced on the Illumina HiSeq System as 87-base-pair reads. The published analysis was carried out like this. A later analysis tallied around 82 million unique TCR beta chains across the 550 to 850 repertoires, and approximately 11 million of those chains were shared by two or more donors. Raw reads were error-corrected and collapsed into unique sequences with a nearest-neighbor algorithm that merged closely related sequences to remove PCR and sequencing errors. Alignment of CDR3 sequences to IMGT reference sequences was used to assign V, D and J gene segments. For a sequence to be retained, a match of at least six nucleotides to both a V gene segment and a J gene segment was required. Rearrangements were classified as productive when the CDR3 lacked stop codons and remained in frame with V and J, and all other rearrangements were classified as non-productive. CDR3 was defined according to IMGT convention as the region running from the second conserved V-encoded cysteine to the conserved J-encoded phenylalanine. In an earlier analysis of more than 550 of the donors, sequences lacking an unambiguous match to a single V gene segment were excluded. An earlier analysis of roughly 590 of the donors called V segments functional above 56.7% productive rearrangements and segregating when the between-donor standard deviation exceeded 5%. A statistical classification framework was built to diagnose cytomegalovirus status from the catalog of TCR beta chain sequences. V and J gene assignment, in a later analysis, came from comparing TCR nucleotide sequences with IMGT/GENE-DB human TR gene sequences. Using the TCRdist pipeline, a later analysis assigned CDR3 sequences along with most-parsimonious VDJ recombination scenarios. In a later analysis, each TCR beta chain was defined by its CDR3 amino acid sequence together with its V-gene family, and reads without a unique V-gene family were excluded. As a way to deal with suspected cross-contamination and a sequencing artifact, a later analysis dropped 640 or so nucleotide sequences that were highly shared and had low generation probability. A later analysis calculated a clonal expansion index for each public chain from normalized within-repertoire ranks of inferred template counts. In a later analysis, generation probabilities were computed using a VDJ recombination model fitted to out-of-frame rearrangements, and the results were checked against IGoR. In a later analysis, TCR-TCR, TCR-HLA and TCR-CMV co-occurrence was scored with hypergeometric tests, and a repertoire-size bias correction was applied to TCR pairs. False discovery rates were estimated in a later analysis by permuting HLA or CMV assignments 20 times. In a later analysis, co-occurring TCRs were grouped with DBSCAN, and TCRdist sequence similarity was added when clustering was performed within HLA-allele-positive subsets. Co-occurrence clustering excluded repertoires with fewer than 30,000 or more than 120,000 public chains, plus five with anomalous nucleotide sharing. TCRdb provides this immuneACCESS table in a form limited to in-frame rearrangements. Some clones are lacking; in checked studies, under half of them reflect an unresolved V gene, and why the rest are absent is not known. V and J calls and clone size are given by that table; D and trimming were obtained from the DNA. The sample contains about 170,000 clones, 76% of them found a single time. 0.75% to 0.8% of the sample comes from the top ten.

The chain is encoded by TRBV7-8 joined to TRBJ2-1; 7 middle bases align to TRBD2. The clonotype was recovered from a female donor in good health and CMV-seronegative. Material: PBMCs. The CDR3 in this case is CASSILRTSNNEQFF. Read as DNA, the sequence is TGTGCCAGCAGCATACTACGGACTAGTAACAATGAGCAGTTCTTC.